This TCR beta chain was documented in a study of PD-L1 blockade in urothelial cancer. Time point indicated: pretreatment peripheral blood. Using immunoSEQ multiplex PCR, the repertoire was profiled, and TCRdb retains in-frame clones only, with some absent. Here the sample spans 95,000 or so clones, more than 75% being singletons. Germline V gene sequence: CDR1 SGHVS, CDR2 FNYEAQ. This CDR3 is built from 13 residues. V lost 1 base to trimming and J lost 4 bases, with 7 bases between them. This receptor was identified in a man aged 55 to 70 with urothelial cancer. Sample: PBMCs, taken around atezolizumab (anti-PD-L1) treatment. The chain is built from TRBV7-6 and TRBJ1-1; D is undetermined. DNA of the CDR3: TGTGCCAGCAGCTTAGGAGGGATCACTGAAGCTTTCTTT. It specifies CASSLGGITEAFF.